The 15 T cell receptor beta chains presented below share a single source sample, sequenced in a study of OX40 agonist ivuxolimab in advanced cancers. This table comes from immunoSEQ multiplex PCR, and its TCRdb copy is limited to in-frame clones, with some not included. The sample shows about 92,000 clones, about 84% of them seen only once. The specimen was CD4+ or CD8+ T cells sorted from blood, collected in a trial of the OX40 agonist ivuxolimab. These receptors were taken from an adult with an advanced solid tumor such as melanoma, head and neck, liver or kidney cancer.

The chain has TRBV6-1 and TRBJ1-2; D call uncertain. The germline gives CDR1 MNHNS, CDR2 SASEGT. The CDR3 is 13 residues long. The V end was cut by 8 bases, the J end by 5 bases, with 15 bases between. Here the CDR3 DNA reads TGTGCCAGCTTCATGGACTGGGAGTATGGCTACACCTTC. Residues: CASFMDWEYGYTF.

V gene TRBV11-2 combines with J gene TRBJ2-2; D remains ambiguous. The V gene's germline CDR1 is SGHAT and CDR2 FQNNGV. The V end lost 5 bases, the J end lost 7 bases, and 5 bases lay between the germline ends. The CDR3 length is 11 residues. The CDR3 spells CASSPSGELFF. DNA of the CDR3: TGTGCCAGCAGCCCCAGCGGGGAGCTGTTTTTT.

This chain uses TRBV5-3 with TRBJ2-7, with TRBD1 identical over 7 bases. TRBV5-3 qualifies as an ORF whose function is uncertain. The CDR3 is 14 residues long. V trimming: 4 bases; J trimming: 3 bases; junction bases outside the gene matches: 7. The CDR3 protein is CARSLRTGNYEQYF. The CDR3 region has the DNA TGTGCCAGAAGCCTACGGACAGGAAACTACGAGCAGTACTTC.

This CDR3 reads CATSRVGQGYGYTF. CDR3 nucleotide sequence: TGTGCCACCAGCAGAGTGGGACAGGGGTATGGCTACACCTTC. The chain carries TRBV15 and TRBJ1-2, with 10 nucleotides matching TRBD1. The V and J ends lost 1 base and 5 bases, in that order; junction bases with no gene match: 1. The CDR3 is 14 residues long. Germline V gene data show CDR1 as LNHNV and CDR2 as YYDKDF (reference sequence).

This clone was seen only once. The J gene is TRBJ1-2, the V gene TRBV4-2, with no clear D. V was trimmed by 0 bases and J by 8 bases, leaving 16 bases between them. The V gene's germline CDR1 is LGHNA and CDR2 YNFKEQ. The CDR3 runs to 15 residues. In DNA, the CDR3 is TGTGCCAGCAGCCAAGACGAATCCGGGCGAGGGGGCTACACCTTC. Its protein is CASSQDESGRGGYTF.

For the CDR3, the DNA is TGTGCCAGCAGTTCGAGCGGGGCTAATGAAAAACTGTTTTTT. Encoded protein: CASSSSGANEKLFF. This chain joins TRBV7-3 and TRBJ1-4; D is undetermined. Trimming cost V 6 bases and J 3 bases, with 11 bases left between them. The germline CDR1 and CDR2 sequences are SGHTA and FQGTGA. This CDR3 has 14 residues.

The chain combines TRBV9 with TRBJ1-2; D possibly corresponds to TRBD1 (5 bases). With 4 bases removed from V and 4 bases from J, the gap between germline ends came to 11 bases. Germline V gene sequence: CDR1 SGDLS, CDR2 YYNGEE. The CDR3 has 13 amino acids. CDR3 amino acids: CASSPGGGYGYTF. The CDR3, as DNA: TGTGCCAGCAGCCCTGGGGGGGGCTATGGCTACACCTTC.

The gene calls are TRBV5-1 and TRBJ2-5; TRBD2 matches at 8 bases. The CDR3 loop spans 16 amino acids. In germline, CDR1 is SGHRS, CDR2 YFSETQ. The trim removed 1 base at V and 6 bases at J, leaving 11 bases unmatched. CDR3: CASSLTYSGELKTQYF. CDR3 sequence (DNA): TGCGCCAGCAGCTTGACCTATAGCGGGGAGTTAAAGACCCAGTACTTC. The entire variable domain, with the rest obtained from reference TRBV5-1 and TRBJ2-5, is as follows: KAGVTQTPRYLIKTRGQQVTLSCSPISGHRSVSWYQQTPGQGLQFLFEYFSETQRNKGNFPGRFSGRQFSNSRSEMNVSTLELGDSALYLCASSLTYSGELKTQYFGPGTRLLVL.

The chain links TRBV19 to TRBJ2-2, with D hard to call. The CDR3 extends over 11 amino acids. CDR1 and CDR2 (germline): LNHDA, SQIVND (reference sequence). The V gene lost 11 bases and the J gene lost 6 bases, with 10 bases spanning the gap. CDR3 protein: CAAGSAGELFF. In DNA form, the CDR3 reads TGTGCCGCTGGAAGCGCCGGGGAGCTGTTTTTT.

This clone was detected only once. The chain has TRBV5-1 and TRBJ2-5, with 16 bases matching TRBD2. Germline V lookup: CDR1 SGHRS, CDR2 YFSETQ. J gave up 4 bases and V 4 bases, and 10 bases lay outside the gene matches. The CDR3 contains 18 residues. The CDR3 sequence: CASSLGTSGRAAGETQYF. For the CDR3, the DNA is TGCGCCAGCAGCCTAGGGACTAGCGGGAGGGCCGCGGGAGAGACCCAGTACTTC.

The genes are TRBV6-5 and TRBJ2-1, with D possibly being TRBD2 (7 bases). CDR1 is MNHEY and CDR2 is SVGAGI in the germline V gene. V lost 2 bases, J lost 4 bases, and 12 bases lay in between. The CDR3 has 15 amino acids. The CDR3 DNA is TGTGCCAGCAGTTACAAAGGGGGGGCGTACAATGAGCAGTTCTTC. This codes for CASSYKGGAYNEQFF.

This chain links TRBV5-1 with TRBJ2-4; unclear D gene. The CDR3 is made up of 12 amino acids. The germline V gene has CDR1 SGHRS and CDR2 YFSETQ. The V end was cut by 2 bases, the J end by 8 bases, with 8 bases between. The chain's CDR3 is CASSFDLDIQYF. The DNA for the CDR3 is TGCGCCAGCAGCTTCGATCTGGACATTCAGTACTTC. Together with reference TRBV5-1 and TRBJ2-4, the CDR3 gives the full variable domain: KAGVTQTPRYLIKTRGQQVTLSCSPISGHRSVSWYQQTPGQGLQFLFEYFSETQRNKGNFPGRFSGRQFSNSRSEMNVSTLELGDSALYLCASSFDLDIQYFGAGTRLSVL.

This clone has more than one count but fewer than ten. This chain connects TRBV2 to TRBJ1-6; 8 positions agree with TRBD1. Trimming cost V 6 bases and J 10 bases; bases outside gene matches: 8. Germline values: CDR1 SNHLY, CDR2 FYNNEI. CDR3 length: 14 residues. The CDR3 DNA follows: TGTGCCAGCAGGGGACAGGTTGTGGGGTCACCCCTCCACTTT. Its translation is CASRGQVVGSPLHF.

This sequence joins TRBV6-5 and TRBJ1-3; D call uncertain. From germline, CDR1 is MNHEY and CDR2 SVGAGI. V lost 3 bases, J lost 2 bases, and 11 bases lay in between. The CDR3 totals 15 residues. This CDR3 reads CASSYGVVAGNTIYF. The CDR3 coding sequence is TGTGCCAGCAGTTATGGGGTTGTAGCTGGAAACACCATATATTTT.

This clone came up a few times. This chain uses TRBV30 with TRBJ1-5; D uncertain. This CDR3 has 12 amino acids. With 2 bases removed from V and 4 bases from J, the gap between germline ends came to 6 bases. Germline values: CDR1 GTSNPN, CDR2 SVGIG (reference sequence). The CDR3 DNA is TGTGCCTGGAGTACCCCTAATCAGCCCCAGCATTTT. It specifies CAWSTPNQPQHF.